Below, 11 T cell receptor beta chains from the same sample are listed, as sequenced in a study of blood T cell repertoires in COVID-19. Here immunoSEQ multiplex PCR was the method, and the copy in TCRdb shows in-frame clones only, minus some. The sample yields tens of thousands of clones, 85% seen once. Sequencing used peripheral blood. Receptors were obtained from a man between 65 and 85 years old with acute or convalescent COVID-19.

The sample holds one count of this clone. The V and J genes are TRBV5-4 and TRBJ2-7; D gene unclear. Deletions cut 5 bases from V and 0 bases from J, with 9 bases between. Germline V lookup: CDR1 SGHNT, CDR2 YYREEE (reference sequence). CDR3 length: 13 amino acids. The CDR3 is CASSQAPSYEQYF. CDR3 in DNA: TGTGCCAGCAGTCAGGCCCCCTCCTACGAGCAGTACTTC.

The J gene is TRBJ1-6, the V gene TRBV6-5; D is unresolved. The V end lost 2 bases, the J end lost 5 bases, and 10 bases lay between the germline ends. This CDR3 comprises 15 residues. CDR1 and CDR2 (germline): MNHEY, SVGAGI. CDR3 DNA: TGTGCCAGCAGTTACGATCCAGTTAATAATTCACCCCTCCACTTT. It translates to CASSYDPVNNSPLHF.

The V gene is TRBV6-1, the J gene TRBJ2-7, with 7 nucleotides matching TRBD1. From germline, CDR1 is MNHNS and CDR2 SASEGT. This CDR3 has 18 amino acids. V was pared by 2 bases and J by 11 bases, with 24 bases of the junction left unmatched. The CDR3 loop reads CASSESLGVRTGVGREYF. The CDR3 bases are TGTGCCAGCAGTGAATCTCTGGGCGTCCGGACAGGCGTCGGAAGGGAGTACTTC.

The chain employs TRBV6-5 and TRBJ2-5; the match to TRBD2 covers 8 bases. This CDR3 spans 13 amino acids. From germline, CDR1 is MNHEY and CDR2 SVGAGI. The J segment lost 3 bases and the V segment lost 8 bases, leaving 5 bases of the junction unmatched. The CDR3 sequence is CASGGGLEETQYF. CDR3 DNA: TGTGCCAGCGGCGGGGGGTTGGAAGAGACCCAGTACTTC.

The rearrangement links TRBV29-1 to TRBJ2-2; 10 bases fit TRBD2. The germline V gene has CDR1 SQVTM and CDR2 ANQGSEA. V lost 5 bases to trimming and J lost 5 bases; unmatched junction nucleotides: 2. The CDR3 covers 13 residues. The CDR3 DNA follows: TGCAGCGTTTCGGGACTAGCGACCGGGGAGCTGTTTTTT. It translates to CSVSGLATGELFF.

The chain couples TRBV5-4 to TRBJ1-1; D may be TRBD1 (6 bases). The V gene's germline CDR1 is SGHNT and CDR2 YYREEE (reference sequence). Trimming took off 0 bases at V and 5 bases at J, with 11 bases between the two ends. The length of the CDR3 is 14 residues. The CDR3 reads CASSLAGGPTEAFF. The CDR3 region has the DNA TGTGCCAGCAGCTTGGCGGGGGGGCCGACTGAAGCTTTCTTT. Full variable domain (outside the CDR3, taken from reference TRBV5-4 and TRBJ1-1): ETGVTQSPTHLIKTRGQQVTLRCSSQSGHNTVSWYQQALGQGPQFIFQYYREEENGRGNFPPRFSGLQFPNYSSELNVNALELDDSALYLCASSLAGGPTEAFFGQGTRLTVV.

J is TRBJ2-7 and V is TRBV21-1; the table's D gene call, TRBD1, was not cross checked with the DNA. TRBV21-1 is marked as a pseudogene. The CDR3 covers 14 residues. CDR3 in DNA: TGTGCCAGCAGCAAAGCGGCCATTTCCTACGAGCAGTACTTC. Its translation is CASSKAAISYEQYF.

As to this clone: Sequence at one end of the junction differs from germline and may be a read error. The chain couples TRBV19 to TRBJ2-1; tentatively, D is TRBD2 (5 bases). Germline loops: CDR1 LNHDA, CDR2 SQIVND (reference sequence). This CDR3 contains 15 residues. CDR3 nucleotide sequence: TGTGCCAGTAGTTTAGATGAGGGATCCTACAATGAGCAGTTCTTC. It encodes CASSLDEGSYNEQFF.

The rearrangement joins TRBV10-3 to TRBJ2-1, with a tentative D call TRBD1 (6 bases). The CDR3 is made up of 14 amino acids. The ends were cut back, 11 bases at V and 4 bases at J, with 18 bases in the middle. Germline CDR1 and CDR2: ENHRY and SYGVKD. The CDR3 DNA is TGTGCCTCCAAAGGGGACAAACTGTACAATGAGCAGTTCTTC. It translates to CASKGDKLYNEQFF.

J is TRBJ2-5 and V is TRBV6-1, with D possibly matching TRBD2 (5 bases). The V gene's germline CDR1 is MNHNS and CDR2 SASEGT. This CDR3 region has 16 residues. V lost 3 bases and J 2 bases, leaving 16 bases between the germline ends. In nucleotides, the CDR3 is TGTGCCAGCAGTGAGGGCGGTTTCCGGACTCAAGAGACCCAGTACTTC. Its protein product is CASSEGGFRTQETQYF.

The chain employs TRBV7-3 and TRBJ1-1; 12 bases fit TRBD1. This CDR3 contains 17 residues. Per the germline V gene, CDR1 is SGHTA and CDR2 is FQGTGA. V lost 2 bases to trimming and J lost 1 base; unmatched junction nucleotides: 5. CDR3 DNA sequence: TGTGCCAGCAGCTTAGGGGGACAGGGGGCGAGGAACACTGAAGCTTTCTTT. Protein: CASSLGGQGARNTEAFF. The full variable domain, with the rest looked up from reference TRBV7-3 and TRBJ1-1, is GAGVSQTPSNKVTEKGKYVELRCDPISGHTALYWYRQSLGQGPEFLIYFQGTGAADDSGLPNDRFFAVRPEGSVSTLKIQRTERGDSAVYLCASSLGGQGARNTEAFFGQGTRLTVV.